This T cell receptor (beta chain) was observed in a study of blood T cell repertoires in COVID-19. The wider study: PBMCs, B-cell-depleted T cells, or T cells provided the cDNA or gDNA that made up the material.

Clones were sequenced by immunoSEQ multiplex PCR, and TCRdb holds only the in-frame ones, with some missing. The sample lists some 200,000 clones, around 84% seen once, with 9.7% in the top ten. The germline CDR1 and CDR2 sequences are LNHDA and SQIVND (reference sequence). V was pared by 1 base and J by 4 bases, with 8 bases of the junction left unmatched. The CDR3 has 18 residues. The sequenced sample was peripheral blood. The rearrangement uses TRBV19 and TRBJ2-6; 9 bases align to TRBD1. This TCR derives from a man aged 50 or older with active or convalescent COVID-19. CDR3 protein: CASSIVRTGEAGANVLTF. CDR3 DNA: TGTGCCAGTAGTATAGTGAGGACAGGGGAAGCAGGGGCCAACGTCCTGACTTTC.